These 30 T cell receptor beta chains originate from one sample sequenced in a study of cytomegalovirus exposure and HLA in healthy donors (dated by TCRdb to about 2017). Library prep was done by the immunoSEQ multiplex PCR assay. For the multiplex PCR, a mixture combining 60 forward primers for TCR Vbeta segments and 13 reverse primers for TCR Jbeta segments was used. Sourced from immuneACCESS, this table was stored by TCRdb with only in-frame sequences that have V and J called. A share of the clones is absent; for the studies checked, an unresolved V gene accounts for under half, and the remainder has no known explanation. The table for this sample lists 140,000 to 150,000 clones; about 75% of them were counted only once. The ten largest clonotypes hold 7% of the sample. Material: PBMCs. Receptor source: a man aged 30 to 45 in good health and CMV-seronegative.

The rearrangement uses TRBV7-3 and TRBJ2-2, with D perhaps matching TRBD2 (5 bases). Germline lookup yields CDR1 SGHTA and CDR2 FQGTGA. Trimming removed 5 bases at V and 5 bases at J, with 9 bases between. This CDR3 comprises 13 residues. The CDR3 DNA reads as TGTGCCAGCAGCCGGGGAGAAACCGGGGAGCTGTTTTTT. Translated: CASSRGETGELFF.

The CDR3 here is CAWRHAAEAFF. In DNA form, the CDR3 reads TGTGCCTGGAGGCACGCGGCTGAAGCTTTCTTT. The chain carries TRBV30 and TRBJ1-1; D is uncertain. Per germline, CDR1 GTSNPN and CDR2 SVGIG (reference sequence). V lost 3 bases and J lost 6, with 8 bases in between. The CDR3 is 11 amino acids.

This clone is a singleton in its sample. The rearrangement uses TRBV25-1 and TRBJ1-2; D gene unclear. V was trimmed by 5 bases and J by 8 bases, leaving 12 bases between them. Germline V gene lookup returns CDR1 MGHDK and CDR2 SYGVNS. The CDR3 covers 12 residues. The CDR3, as DNA: TGTGCCAGCAGTAACCCCTCAGTAGGCTACACCTTC. Protein sequence: CASSNPSVGYTF.

The chain is built from TRBV2 and TRBJ1-6; D unresolved. This CDR3 is 17 amino acids long. Trimming removed 6 bases at V and 0 bases at J, with 15 bases between. Germline V gene lookup returns CDR1 SNHLY and CDR2 FYNNEI. Here the CDR3 reads CASRPGLKSSYNSPLHF. The CDR3 coding sequence is TGTGCCAGCAGGCCGGGGTTGAAGAGCTCCTATAATTCACCCCTCCACTTT.

The chain carries TRBV29-1 and TRBJ2-3; D gene unclear. V lost 7 bases to trimming and J lost 2 bases, with 10 bases between them. CDR1 is SQVTM, CDR2 ANQGSEA, per germline. The CDR3 runs 12 residues. CDR3 nucleotide sequence: TGCAGCGCTCGGAGCTCCACAGATACGCAGTATTTT. It translates to CSARSSTDTQYF.

This chain joins TRBV28 and TRBJ1-1; 7 bases align to TRBD1. The ends lost 5 bases at V and 12 bases at J; junction bases unmatched: 9. The germline gives CDR1 MDHEN, CDR2 SYDVKM. This CDR3 comprises 12 residues. CDR3: CASSPPGQWTFF. Written as DNA, the CDR3 is TGTGCCAGCAGTCCACCGGGACAGTGGACTTTCTTT.

The chain is built from TRBV7-2 and TRBJ2-2, with no clear D. Trimming took off 5 bases at V and 3 bases at J, with 10 bases between the two ends. Germline CDR1 and CDR2: SGHTA and FQGNSA. The CDR3 is 14 residues long. CDR3 sequence: CASSTQRYTGELFF. Here the CDR3 DNA reads TGTGCCAGCAGCACACAGAGATACACCGGGGAGCTGTTTTTT.

The gene calls are TRBV29-1 and TRBJ1-2; D remains unclear. The CDR3 loop spans 14 amino acids. Deletions cut 1 base from V and 2 bases from J, with 11 bases between. CDR1 is SQVTM, CDR2 ANQGSEA, per germline. In DNA, the CDR3 is TGCAGCGTTGAAGCAAACAGCGGGAACTATGGCTACACCTTC. Translated, it gives CSVEANSGNYGYTF.

The chain links TRBV27 to TRBJ2-5; D possibly corresponds to TRBD2 (6 bases). The CDR3 is 13 residues long. Trimming removed 4 bases from V and 5 bases from J, with 11 bases in between. CDR1 and CDR2 (germline): MNHEY, SMNVEV (reference sequence). The CDR3 region is CASSYAGRETQYF. CDR3 sequence (DNA): TGTGCCAGCAGTTATGCGGGAAGGGAGACCCAGTACTTC.

About this clone itself: The CDR3 carries no conserved terminal phenylalanine or tryptophan, so it likely arises from a read error. CDR3 in DNA: TGCGCCAGCAGCCGGACTCTAGCGAACTACGAGCAGTACCTC. It translates to CASSRTLANYEQYL. The V and J genes are TRBV4-1 and TRBJ2-7, with a tentative D call TRBD2 (6 bases). The V and J ends lost 4 bases and 3 bases respectively, with 13 bases between them. The CDR3 is made up of 14 amino acids. Germline values: CDR1 MGHRA, CDR2 YSYEKL.

The chain carries TRBV25-1 and TRBJ2-4; maybe TRBD2 (7 bases). The CDR3 totals 13 residues. Germline CDR1 and CDR2: MGHDK and SYGVNS. With 6 bases removed from V and 7 bases from J, the gap between germline ends came to 13 bases. DNA for the CDR3: TGTGCCAGCAGGGGGCCGGGGGGCAACATTCAGTACTTC. Protein product: CASRGPGGNIQYF.

The chain carries TRBV28 and TRBJ2-7, with TRBD1 matching 10 bases. Germline CDR1 is MDHEN and CDR2 is SYDVKM. CDR3 size: 15 residues. V was pared by 5 bases and J by 6 bases, with 10 bases of the junction left unmatched. The CDR3 loop reads CASSPSGTGVSEQYF. CDR3 in DNA: TGTGCCAGCAGTCCATCCGGGACAGGGGTGAGCGAGCAGTACTTC.

As concerns this clone: Distinct nucleotide sequences in the sample also encode this CDR3. This chain links TRBV30 with TRBJ2-3; TRBD2 agrees at 7 bases. The CDR3 is 13 amino acids. V gave up 2 bases and J gave up 1 base; unmatched junction bases: 0. CDR1 and CDR2 (germline): GTSNPN, SVGIG (reference sequence). CDR3 protein: CAWSTSGTDTQYF. The CDR3 DNA is TGTGCCTGGAGTACTAGCGGCACAGATACGCAGTATTTT.

The chain has TRBV5-6 and TRBJ1-5, with 9 nucleotides matching TRBD1. The ends lost 2 bases at V and 7 bases at J; junction bases unmatched: 7. CDR1 and CDR2 (germline): SGHDT, YYEEEE. This CDR3 region has 15 residues. CDR3 DNA: TGTGCCAGCAGCTTCTGGGACAGGGTGGAACAGCCCCAGCATTTT. Its protein product is CASSFWDRVEQPQHF.

The J gene is TRBJ1-2, the V gene TRBV30; 7 nucleotides align to TRBD1. Per the germline V gene, CDR1 is GTSNPN and CDR2 is SVGIG (reference sequence). There are 16 residues in the CDR3. The V and J ends lost 2 bases and 3 bases, in that order; junction bases with no gene match: 12. CDR3 region: CAWSPTDDRAHYGYTF. CDR3 DNA sequence: TGTGCCTGGAGTCCGACCGACGACAGGGCCCACTATGGCTACACCTTC.

V usage is TRBV12-5 and J usage is TRBJ1-4, with 9 bases aligning to TRBD1. The CDR3 runs 15 residues. Germline V gene lookup returns CDR1 LGHNT and CDR2 FRNRAP. The J segment lost 8 bases and the V segment lost 4 bases, leaving 8 bases of the junction unmatched. The CDR3 sequence is CASGSPQGAREKLFF. In DNA form, the CDR3 reads TGTGCTAGTGGTTCCCCACAGGGGGCTAGGGAAAAACTGTTTTTT.

This clone was recorded a few times. CDR3 in amino acids: CASSPRGGVDTQYF. The CDR3 region has the DNA TGTGCCAGCAGTCCGCGGGGGGGAGTAGATACGCAGTATTTT. The gene calls are TRBV28 and TRBJ2-3; TRBD2 agrees at 9 bases. Germline V gene data show CDR1 as MDHEN and CDR2 as SYDVKM. Unmatched junction bases numbered 5, after V lost 5 bases and J lost 5 bases. The CDR3 consists of 14 residues.

This clone was recorded a few times. The V gene is TRBV2, the J gene TRBJ1-1; D may be TRBD1 (6 bases). This CDR3 region has 15 residues. Trimming pared 4 bases from V and 5 bases from J, leaving 17 bases between. The V gene's germline CDR1 is SNHLY and CDR2 FYNNEI. The CDR3 coding sequence is TGTGCCAGCAGTGGGGGGGGCGCGGGCCGGACTGAAGCTTTCTTT. It codes for CASSGGGAGRTEAFF.

CDR3 amino acids: CASSPRTGPVEQYF. In DNA, the CDR3 is TGCGCCAGCAGCCCCAGGACAGGGCCGGTCGAGCAGTACTTC. J is TRBJ2-7 and V is TRBV4-1, with 8 bases matching TRBD1. There are 14 residues in the CDR3. In germline, CDR1 is MGHRA, CDR2 YSYEKL. The trim removed 4 bases at V and 6 bases at J, leaving 8 bases unmatched.

There are a few counts of this clone. The J gene is TRBJ2-5, the V gene TRBV28; TRBD2 might be the D (6 bases). In germline, CDR1 is MDHEN, CDR2 SYDVKM. This CDR3 is built from 17 residues. Deletions cut 3 bases from V and 3 bases from J, with 20 bases between. The CDR3 loop is CASSFEYLGGTKETQYF. CDR3 in DNA: TGTGCCAGCAGTTTTGAGTATCTGGGGGGTACAAAAGAGACCCAGTACTTC.

This chain joins TRBV28 and TRBJ1-1; a possible D gene is TRBD1 (5 bases). The V end lost 5 bases, the J end lost 10 bases, and 20 bases lay between the germline ends. Germline lookup yields CDR1 MDHEN and CDR2 SYDVKM. There are 14 residues in the CDR3. For the CDR3, the DNA is TGTGCCAGCAGTCCCCCCAGGGATAGGACGGGAGCTTTCTTT. It yields the protein CASSPPRDRTGAFF. Full variable domain (missing parts from reference TRBV28 and TRBJ1-1): DVKVTQSSRYLVKRTGEKVFLECVQDMDHENMFWYRQDPGLGLRLIYFSYDVKMKEKGDIPEGYSVSREKKERFSLILESASTNQTSMYLCASSPPRDRTGAFFGQGTRLTVV.

The rearrangement joins TRBV5-1 to TRBJ2-1, with unresolved D. The CDR3 sequence is 15 residues long. V was clipped by 0 bases and J by 7 bases, with 14 bases between them. Germline-derived CDR1 and CDR2 are SGHRS and YFSETQ. The DNA for the CDR3 is TGCGCCAGCAGCTTGGCCGCGAACCCCGGGAATGAGCAGTTCTTC. Translating gives CASSLAANPGNEQFF. The full variable domain, completed using reference TRBV5-1 and TRBJ2-1, is KAGVTQTPRYLIKTRGQQVTLSCSPISGHRSVSWYQQTPGQGLQFLFEYFSETQRNKGNFPGRFSGRQFSNSRSEMNVSTLELGDSALYLCASSLAANPGNEQFFGPGTRLTVL.

This chain connects TRBV5-4 to TRBJ2-1, with TRBD2 as a possible D gene (5 bases). From germline, CDR1 is SGHNT and CDR2 YYREEE (reference sequence). Trimming removed 4 bases from V and 5 bases from J, with 10 bases in between. The CDR3 contains 13 residues. The CDR3 region has the DNA TGTGCCAGCAGCCCGGACTCTAACAATGAGCAGTTCTTC. It is translated as CASSPDSNNEQFF.

The chain employs TRBV18 and TRBJ1-1; TRBD1 is a possible D gene (6 bases). The germline V and J ends were trimmed by 5 bases and 2 bases, with 15 bases remaining between them. The CDR3 length is 15 residues. Germline values: CDR1 KGHSH, CDR2 LQKENI. CDR3 sequence (DNA): TGTGCCAGCTCAACAACCGGGACACCCAACACTGAAGCTTTCTTT. Amino acids: CASSTTGTPNTEAFF.

This chain connects TRBV29-1 to TRBJ2-3; TRBD2 matches at 12 bases. J lost 3 bases, V lost 5 bases, and 3 bases had no gene match. This CDR3 is built from 14 residues. Germline values: CDR1 SQVTM, CDR2 ANQGSEA. The CDR3 nucleotides read TGCAGCGTTCGACTAGCGGGAGAAACAGATACGCAGTATTTT. The encoded protein is CSVRLAGETDTQYF.

The chain has TRBV6-6 and TRBJ2-5, with a tentative D call TRBD2 (6 bases). Germline CDR1 MNHNY, CDR2 SVGAGI (reference sequence). CDR3 length: 15 amino acids. The V end was cut by 2 bases, the J end by 1 base, with 11 bases between. The CDR3 here is CASSYGGNGQETQYF. CDR3 bases: TGTGCCAGCAGTTACGGGGGGAACGGCCAAGAGACCCAGTACTTC.

This clone was detected only once. The chain carries TRBV6-5 and TRBJ2-5; a weak D match, TRBD1 (5 bases). The end of the DNA aligns better with TRBJ2-7, so the J call may be wrong. The CDR3 contains 13 residues. Germline CDR1 reads MNHEY; CDR2 reads SVGAGI. The CDR3 DNA is TGTGCCAGCAGTTACGGGGCCTCCTACGAGCAGTACTTC. Translation: CASSYGASYEQYF.

There are a few counts of this clone. The genes are TRBV2 and TRBJ1-4; D possibly corresponds to TRBD1 (5 bases). There are 14 residues in the CDR3. Germline lookup yields CDR1 SNHLY and CDR2 FYNNEI. Between the trimmed V and J ends, which lost 8 bases and 8 bases, there was a span of 18 bases. As DNA, the CDR3 is TGTGCCAGCTCTTTTGGGGGGATATACGAAAAACTGTTTTTT. It codes for CASSFGGIYEKLFF.

The chain employs TRBV5-1 and TRBJ1-2; D remains unclear. CDR1 is SGHRS and CDR2 is YFSETQ in the germline V gene. Deletions cut 4 bases from V and 4 bases from J, with 11 bases between. The CDR3 is 13 residues long. This CDR3 is CASSLGSGYGYTF. CDR3 DNA sequence: TGCGCCAGCAGCCTCGGGTCCGGCTATGGCTACACCTTC. The full variable domain, completed using reference TRBV5-1 and TRBJ1-2, is KAGVTQTPRYLIKTRGQQVTLSCSPISGHRSVSWYQQTPGQGLQFLFEYFSETQRNKGNFPGRFSGRQFSNSRSEMNVSTLELGDSALYLCASSLGSGYGYTFGSGTRLTVV.

This clone has more than one count but fewer than ten. The chain recombines TRBV28 with TRBJ2-1; 13 nucleotides line up with TRBD2. CDR3 size: 17 residues. V shed 4 bases and J 7 bases; nucleotides not matched to a gene: 10. CDR1 and CDR2 (germline): MDHEN, SYDVKM. CDR3 sequence reads: CASSSPGLAGYRNEQFF. The CDR3 nucleotides are TGTGCCAGCAGTTCTCCGGGACTAGCGGGATACAGAAATGAGCAGTTCTTC.